Listed below are T cell receptor beta chains from one sample, sequenced in a study of blood T cell repertoires in COVID-19. Some clones are missing from TCRdb's copy, which holds only in-frame ones; the method was immunoSEQ multiplex PCR. The sample gives 300,000 to 450,000 clones, roughly 86% of which show up once; over 2% is in the top ten. The sequenced sample consisted of peripheral blood. These TCRs come from a woman between 55 and 75 years old with COVID-19, enrolled during active disease. Both conserved end residues are part of each CDR3. The D gene is left open where the match is weak. The listing skips clone size in some rows; elsewhere it reads once, few, many or a size class.

d_call	j_call	clone_size	v_call	cdr3_aa	cdr3_nt
NA	TRBJ2-7	NA	TRBV6-5	CASSYRSEQYF	TGTGCCAGCAGTTACCGGAGCGAGCAGTACTTC
TRBD2	TRBJ2-3	NA	TRBV7-6	CASSHLGSSGGTSTDTQYF	TGTGCCAGCAGCCACCTCGGGTCTAGCGGGGGAACTAGCACAGATACGCAGTATTTT
NA	TRBJ1-1	NA	TRBV7-7	CASSRGLNTEAFF	TGTGCCAGCAGCCGCGGCCTGAACACTGAAGCTTTCTTT
NA	TRBJ1-5	NA	TRBV28	CASVRSGQSNQPQHF	TGTGCCAGCGTCAGATCGGGACAAAGCAATCAGCCCCAGCATTTT
TRBD1	TRBJ1-3	NA	TRBV5-1	CASSKLQGASGNTIYF	TGCGCCAGCAGCAAATTACAGGGGGCCTCGGGAAACACCATATATTTT
NA	TRBJ2-6	NA	TRBV6-5	CASHPGTGANVLTF	TGTGCCAGTCACCCCGGGACAGGGGCCAACGTCCTGACTTTC
NA	TRBJ1-5	NA	TRBV5-1	CASSLEGGSNQPQHF	TGCGCCAGCAGCTTGGAGGGGGGGAGCAATCAGCCCCAGCATTTT
TRBD1	TRBJ1-2	NA	TRBV27	CASSSPDRASYGYTF	TGTGCCAGCAGTTCACCGGACAGGGCAAGCTATGGCTACACCTTC
NA	TRBJ1-1	NA	TRBV7-9	CASSATNRVDTEAFF	TGTGCCAGCAGCGCTACCAACAGGGTGGACACTGAAGCTTTCTTT
NA	TRBJ2-7	NA	TRBV28	CASSLFARGLSYEQYF	TGTGCCAGCAGTTTATTCGCCAGGGGCCTCTCCTACGAGCAGTACTTC
NA	TRBJ1-2	NA	TRBV11-1	CASSLDGNYGYTF	TGTGCCAGCAGCTTAGACGGGAACTATGGCTACACCTTC
TRBD2	TRBJ2-5	NA	TRBV18	CASSPPVAGSETQYF	TGTGCCAGCTCGCCTCCAGTAGCGGGGAGCGAGACCCAGTACTTC
NA	TRBJ2-1	NA	TRBV24-1	CATSDLRADRDEQFF	TGTGCCACCAGTGATTTGCGAGCGGACCGGGATGAGCAGTTCTTC
NA	TRBJ2-2	NA	TRBV6-5	CASSLSGLNTGELFF	TGTGCCAGCAGTTTGTCGGGACTTAACACCGGGGAGCTGTTTTTT
NA	TRBJ1-1	NA	TRBV3-1/TRBV3-2	CASSPSRTTNTEAFF	TGTGCCAGCAGCCCCTCGAGGACAACTAACACTGAAGCTTTCTTT
NA	TRBJ1-2	NA	TRBV18	CATTVDRDYGYTF	TGTGCCACGACGGTCGATCGGGACTATGGCTACACCTTC
NA	TRBJ1-3	NA	TRBV4-2	CASSQGRGSGNTIYF	TGTGCCAGCAGCCAAGGTAGAGGCTCTGGAAACACCATATATTTT
TRBD2	TRBJ2-1	NA	TRBV3-1/TRBV3-2	CASSQDLAGLFNEQFF	TGTGCCAGCAGCCAAGATCTAGCGGGGCTATTCAATGAGCAGTTCTTC
NA	TRBJ1-3	NA	TRBV5-5	CASSGDEGSGNTIYF	TGTGCCAGCAGCGGGGATGAGGGCTCTGGAAACACCATATATTTT
TRBD1	TRBJ2-7	NA	TRBV4-1	CASSQALGTEYEQYF	TGCGCCAGCAGCCAAGCCCTCGGGACAGAATACGAGCAGTACTTC
NA	TRBJ1-2	NA	TRBV2	CASSAGQNYGYTF	TGTGCCAGCAGCGCTGGACAGAACTATGGCTACACCTTC
TRBD1	TRBJ1-2	few	TRBV6-5	CASSTGQQTNYGYTF	TGTGCCAGCAGTACGGGACAGCAGACCAACTATGGCTACACCTTC
NA	TRBJ2-7	NA	TRBV18	CASSNHITDTVYEQYF	TGTGCCAGCTCCAACCACATCACGGACACCGTCTACGAGCAGTACTTC
TRBD2	TRBJ2-3	NA	TRBV9	CASSATATSGGTDTQYF	TGTGCCAGCAGCGCTACCGCCACTAGCGGGGGAACAGATACGCAGTATTTT
NA	TRBJ1-5	NA	TRBV4-1	CASSQEAGPNQPQHF	TGCGCCAGCAGCCAAGAGGCAGGGCCGAATCAGCCCCAGCATTTT
NA	TRBJ1-5	once	TRBV28	CALGGHNQPQHF	TGTGCCCTCGGGGGGCACAATCAGCCCCAGCATTTT
NA	TRBJ2-1	NA	TRBV14	CASSQDLIGEQFF	TGTGCCAGCAGCCAAGATCTTATCGGTGAGCAGTTCTTC
TRBD1	TRBJ1-6	NA	TRBV27	CASSPFDRGGGALHF	TGTGCCAGCAGTCCTTTTGACAGGGGAGGTGGCGCCCTCCACTTT
NA	TRBJ1-6	few	TRBV9	CASSAGHGRGNSPLHF	TGTGCCAGCAGCGCCGGACACGGGAGAGGTAATTCACCCCTCCACTTT
TRBD1	TRBJ2-1	NA	TRBV6-5	CASSAGQGSYNEQFF	TGTGCCAGCAGCGCCGGACAGGGCTCCTACAATGAGCAGTTCTTC
NA	TRBJ2-5	NA	TRBV19	CASSGSEGDRPKWETQYF	TGTGCCAGTAGTGGGTCTGAGGGGGACCGCCCAAAGTGGGAGACCCAGTACTTC
NA	TRBJ2-7	NA	TRBV10-3	CAISESLGPEQYF	TGTGCCATCAGTGAGTCGTTGGGCCCCGAGCAGTACTTC
NA	TRBJ1-5	NA	TRBV20-1	CSASDGRSNQPQHF	TGCAGTGCTAGTGACGGGAGAAGCAATCAGCCCCAGCATTTT
TRBD1	TRBJ2-5	NA	TRBV4-1	CASSAGQGVRETQYF	TGCGCCAGCAGCGCGGGACAGGGGGTTCGAGAGACCCAGTACTTC
NA	TRBJ2-2	NA	TRBV5-1	CASSGTPNTGELFF	TGCGCCAGCTCCGGGACTCCCAACACCGGGGAGCTGTTTTTT
TRBD1	TRBJ1-1	NA	TRBV10-3	CAISATGLNTEAFF	TGTGCCATCAGCGCGACAGGGTTGAACACTGAAGCTTTCTTT
TRBD2	TRBJ2-1	NA	TRBV25-1	CASSEPGGGFHNEQFF	TGTGCCAGCAGTGAGCCCGGCGGGGGGTTTCACAATGAGCAGTTCTTC
TRBD2	TRBJ2-1	few	TRBV9	CASSARLAGYYNEQFF	TGTGCCAGCAGCGCCCGACTAGCGGGGTACTACAATGAGCAGTTCTTC
TRBD1	TRBJ1-3	NA	TRBV13	CASRGQGRNTIYF	TGTGCCAGCAGGGGACAGGGAAGAAACACCATATATTTT
TRBD2	TRBJ2-1	few	TRBV14	CASSRGLASYNEQFF	TGTGCCAGCAGCCGGGGACTAGCCTCTTACAATGAGCAGTTCTTC
TRBD1	TRBJ1-1	NA	TRBV18	CASSDLQGATEAFF	TGTGCCAGCTCAGACTTACAGGGGGCGACTGAAGCTTTCTTT
NA	TRBJ1-2	once	TRBV5-1	CASSLQPNYGYTF	TGCGCCAGCAGCTTACAGCCTAACTATGGCTACACCTTC
NA	TRBJ2-7	NA	TRBV5-1	CASSLDRVRVREQYF	TGCGCCAGCAGCTTGGACAGGGTTCGAGTGAGGGAGCAGTACTTC